This T cell receptor (beta chain) was identified during a study of monozygotic twins with inflammatory bowel disease. Notes on the study in general: T cell subtypes were not distinguishable in this analysis.

In regard to this clonotype: The antigen is unknown.

The template switching step added UMIs that contained a 6-nucleotide sample barcode. TCRdb reprocessed the 5' RACE reads and stores each CDR3 protein as one record, lacking DNA. Recorded here are a few hundred thousand distinct CDR3 sequences; the top ten clones represent 5.6%. Sequenced material: blood. The clonotype was recovered from a human donor with ulcerative colitis or Crohn's disease, or a healthy co-twin of an affected twin (not recorded which).

The CDR3 here is CASSYSLGQPNQPQHF. The chain uses TRBV6-2 or TRBV6-3 and TRBJ1-5; TCRdb outputs TRBD1, but without DNA this stays unchecked. This CDR3 region has 16 residues. CDR1 MNHEY and CDR2 SVGEGT come from the germline V gene.